Given below is one T cell receptor beta chain in context. This entry is derived from a study of T-cell reconstitution after alpha-beta-depleted transplantation in children. TCRbeta library preparation incorporated unique molecular identifiers. TCRdb reanalysed the PCR reads using MiXCR and keeps one entry per CDR3 protein. Of 700,000 or so distinct CDR3 sequences listed, around 13% are singletons. Germline CDR1 reads SQVTM; CDR2 reads ANQGSEA. V gave up 5 bases and J gave up 4 bases, with 11 bases separating them. The CDR3 has 12 amino acids. The V gene is TRBV29-1, the J gene TRBJ1-2; D remains unclear. This sample comprised PBMCs, obtained before TCRalphabeta/CD19-depleted stem cell transplant. The TCR sequence derives from a girl under 10 years old with congenital amegakaryocytic thrombocytopenia, due to receive a stem cell transplant. The chain's CDR3 is CSVMEFIYGYTF. In nucleotides, the CDR3 is TGCAGCGTTATGGAGTTTATCTATGGCTACACCTTC. Drawing the rest from reference TRBV29-1 and TRBJ1-2, the complete variable domain is SAVISQKPSRDICQRGTSLTIQCQVDSQVTMMFWYRQQPGQSLTLIATANQGSEATYESGFVIDKFPISRPNLTFSTLTVSNMSPEDSSIYLCSVMEFIYGYTFGSGTRLTVV.